The TCR beta chain described here comes from a study of blood T cell repertoires in COVID-19 (TCRdb year 2020). Broadly, across the study: Collaborator samples came from the United States, Italy and Spain and covered acute and convalescent phases of COVID-19. The prospective study material was composed of cDNA or gDNA derived from T cells, B-cell-depleted T cells, or PBMCs. The dataset comprised deeply sampled blood TCRbeta repertoires from subjects exposed to, actively infected with, or recovered from COVID-19. The repertoires were made available in a free public database intended to serve as a resource for research on the immune response to SARS-CoV-2. The samples were drawn from two sources: the first 160 participants of the ongoing ImmuneRACE study, and fewer than 1,500 subjects contributed by 6 global collaborators. A de-identified subject ID, COVID-19 status, age in years and sex were almost always included in the sample metadata. Where available, HLA class I and class II types were taken from metadata supplied by the sample provider and were not determined by assay-based typing.

General findings and caveats noted by the study authors: How much clinical and demographic metadata was included differed by source and by participant, and the metadata was provided uncurated.

The CDR3 goes from the cysteine to the phenylalanine over 15 residues. The sequence is cut down to CDR3 DNA, 45 bases in frame from base 1. CDR1 MNHNY and CDR2 SVGAGI are derived from the germline V gene (reference sequence). V loses 5 bases, J loses 6 bases, and the germline ends lie 19 bases apart. TCRbeta CDR3 regions were amplified from genomic DNA using the immunoSEQ Assay, a bias-controlled multiplex PCR. In the authors' own workflow: The number of nucleated cells in each sample was estimated from the amplification of reference gene primers within the assay. To quantify the absolute abundance of each unique TCRbeta CDR3 rearrangement, sequence reads were collapsed and filtered. Productive Simpson clonality was computed per sample as the square root of Simpson's diversity index over productive rearrangements. The immuneACCESS repertoire file appears here via TCRdb, limited to in-frame rearrangements. These files lack a portion of the clones; in checked studies, under half of the deficit traces to unresolved V genes, and the cause of the others is not known. That table furnishes V, J and clone size, whereas the DNA furnished D and trimming. The sample yields around 91,000 clones; approximately 85% were counted once. The top ten hold 9.5% to 15% of the sample.

Each collaborating institution followed its own protocols to collect whole blood in K2EDTA tubes. For TCRbeta analysis, collaborator samples were shipped as frozen whole blood, as isolated PBMCs, or as DNA extracted from either sample type. Comment on this clone: Its antigen is not yet known. The input lacks base qualities; no much larger clone sits a single base away.

In this chain, TRBV6-6 is recombined with TRBJ1-2; no D gene is confidently identified. The sequenced material came from peripheral blood. The sequence came from a human donor in a cohort sampled during active COVID-19. The CDR3 protein sequence reads: CASSPQVPGEDGYTF. Here is the DNA: TGTGCCAGCAGTCCCCAGGTCCCCGGGGAGGATGGCTACACCTTC.